This T cell receptor beta chain emerged from a study of CD8+ T cells in alopecia areata. Extracted RNA was reverse transcribed into cDNA, the sequencing template. The method was immunoSEQ multiplex PCR; TCRdb's version includes in-frame clones alone and lacks a portion of them. This sample has fewer than 250,000 clones, with around 56% found just once. As for treatment: oral pan-JAK inhibitor, 5-10 mg twice daily. Germline CDR1 MGHDK, CDR2 SYGVNS. CDR3 length equals 13 residues. With 7 bases removed from V and 3 bases from J, the gap between germline ends came to 13 bases. This rearrangement joins TRBV25-1 to TRBJ2-7, with a possible D match to TRBD2 (5 bases). The sequence derives from a human donor with alopecia areata. The sequencing used CD4+ T cells sorted from blood, collected at week 4, from a patient treated with tofacitinib. CDR3 residues: CASTEGGHYEQYF. DNA for the CDR3: TGTGCCAGCACCGAGGGCGGTCACTACGAGCAGTACTTC.